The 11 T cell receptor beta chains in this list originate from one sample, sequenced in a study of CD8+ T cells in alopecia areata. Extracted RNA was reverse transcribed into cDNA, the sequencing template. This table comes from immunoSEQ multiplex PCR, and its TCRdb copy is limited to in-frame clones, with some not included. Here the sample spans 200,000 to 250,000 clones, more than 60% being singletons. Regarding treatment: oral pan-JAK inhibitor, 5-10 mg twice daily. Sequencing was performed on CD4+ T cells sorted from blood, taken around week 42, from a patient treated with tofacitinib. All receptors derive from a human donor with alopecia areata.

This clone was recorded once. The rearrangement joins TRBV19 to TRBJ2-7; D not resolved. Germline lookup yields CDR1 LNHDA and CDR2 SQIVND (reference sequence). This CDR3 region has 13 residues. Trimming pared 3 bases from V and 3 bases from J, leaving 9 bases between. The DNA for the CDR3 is TGTGCCAGTAGTATCGGCCAATTCTACGAGCAGTACTTC. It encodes CASSIGQFYEQYF.

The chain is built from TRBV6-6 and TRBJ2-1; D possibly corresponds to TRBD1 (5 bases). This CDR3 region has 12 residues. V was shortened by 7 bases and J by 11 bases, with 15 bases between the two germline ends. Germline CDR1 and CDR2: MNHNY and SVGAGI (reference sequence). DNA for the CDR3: TGTGCCAGCACTATCCTAGGGGCCCAGCAGTTCTTC. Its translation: CASTILGAQQFF.

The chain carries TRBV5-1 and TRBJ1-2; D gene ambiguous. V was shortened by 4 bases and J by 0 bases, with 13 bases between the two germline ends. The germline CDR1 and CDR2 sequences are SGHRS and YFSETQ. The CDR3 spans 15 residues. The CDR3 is CASSADGVPNYGYTF. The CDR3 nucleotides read TGCGCCAGCAGCGCCGATGGTGTCCCTAACTATGGCTACACCTTC.

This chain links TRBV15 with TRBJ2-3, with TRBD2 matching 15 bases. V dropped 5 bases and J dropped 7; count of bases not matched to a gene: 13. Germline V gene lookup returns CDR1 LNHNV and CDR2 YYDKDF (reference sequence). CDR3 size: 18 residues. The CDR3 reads CATSARRTSGGVSNTQYF. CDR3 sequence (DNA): TGTGCCACCAGCGCAAGGAGGACTAGCGGGGGGGTCTCAAATACGCAGTATTTT.

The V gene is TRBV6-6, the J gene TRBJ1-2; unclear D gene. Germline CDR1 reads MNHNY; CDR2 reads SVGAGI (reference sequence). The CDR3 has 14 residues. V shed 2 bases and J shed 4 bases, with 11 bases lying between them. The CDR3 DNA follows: TGTGCCAGCAGTTACAGAGACGGGTCCTATGGCTACACCTTC. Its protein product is CASSYRDGSYGYTF.

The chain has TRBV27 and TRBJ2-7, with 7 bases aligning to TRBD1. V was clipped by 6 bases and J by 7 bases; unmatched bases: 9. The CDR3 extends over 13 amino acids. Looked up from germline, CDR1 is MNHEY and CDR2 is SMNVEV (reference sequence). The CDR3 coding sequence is TGTGCCAGCAGACCCAACAGGGGTGGGGAGCAGTACTTC. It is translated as CASRPNRGGEQYF.

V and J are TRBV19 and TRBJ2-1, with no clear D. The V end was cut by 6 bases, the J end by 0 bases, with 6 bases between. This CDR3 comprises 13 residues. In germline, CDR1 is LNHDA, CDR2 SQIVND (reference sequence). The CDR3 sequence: CASRSSSYNEQFF. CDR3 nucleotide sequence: TGTGCCAGTAGGTCGAGCTCCTACAATGAGCAGTTCTTC.

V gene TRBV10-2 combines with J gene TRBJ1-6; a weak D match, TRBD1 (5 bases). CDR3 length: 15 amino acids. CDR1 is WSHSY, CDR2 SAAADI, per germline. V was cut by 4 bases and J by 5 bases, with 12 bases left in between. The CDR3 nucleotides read TGCGCCAGCAGTGGTCGGGACGGCAATAATTCACCCCTCCACTTT. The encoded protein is CASSGRDGNNSPLHF.

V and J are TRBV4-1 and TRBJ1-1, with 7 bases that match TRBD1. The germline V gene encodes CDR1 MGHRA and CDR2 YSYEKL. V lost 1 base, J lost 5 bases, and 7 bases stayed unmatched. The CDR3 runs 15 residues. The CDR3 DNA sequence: TGCGCCAGCAGCCAAGCTGGGCAGGGGGTGACTGAAGCTTTCTTT. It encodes CASSQAGQGVTEAFF.

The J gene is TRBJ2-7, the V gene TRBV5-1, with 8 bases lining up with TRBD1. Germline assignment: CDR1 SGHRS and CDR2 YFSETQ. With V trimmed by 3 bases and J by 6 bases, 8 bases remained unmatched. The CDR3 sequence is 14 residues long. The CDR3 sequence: CASSWDRLTAEQYF. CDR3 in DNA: TGCGCCAGCAGCTGGGACAGGCTAACAGCCGAGCAGTACTTC.

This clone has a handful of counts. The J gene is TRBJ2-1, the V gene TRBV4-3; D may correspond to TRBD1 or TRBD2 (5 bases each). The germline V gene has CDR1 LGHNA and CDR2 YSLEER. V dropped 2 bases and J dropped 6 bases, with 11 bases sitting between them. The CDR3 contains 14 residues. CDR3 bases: TGCGCCAGCAGCCAAACGGGGCCTTTCAATGAGCAGTTCTTC. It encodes CASSQTGPFNEQFF.